One sample yielded the 27 T cell receptor beta chains listed below, sequenced in a study of cytotoxic CD8 clonotypes in ibrutinib-treated CLL. Repertoires were generated with immunoSEQ multiplex PCR, while TCRdb's copy carries only in-frame clones and drops some. The data contain 50,000 to 70,000 clones, roughly 49% of them singletons. The sequencing here drew on PBMCs, taken at disease progression, from a patient treated with ibrutinib. These receptors all stem from a human donor with chronic lymphocytic leukemia.

The chain has TRBV20-1 and TRBJ2-1; no clear D. CDR3 length equals 11 residues. The V gene's germline CDR1 is DFQATT and CDR2 SNEGSKA (reference sequence). Trimming removed 3 bases at V and 6 bases at J, with 6 bases between. The DNA for the CDR3 is TGCAGTGCTAGTCGGAGCAATGAGCAGTTCTTC. Protein product: CSASRSNEQFF.

V usage is TRBV20-1 and J usage is TRBJ1-1, with no clear D. The CDR3 extends over 8 amino acids. Trimming removed 0 bases at V and 10 bases at J, with 0 bases between. Germline V gives CDR1 DFQATT, CDR2 SNEGSKA (reference sequence). The CDR3 loop reads CSAREAFF. CDR3 sequence (DNA): TGCAGTGCTAGAGAAGCTTTCTTT.

This chain uses TRBV4-1 with TRBJ1-2, with a weak D call TRBD1 (5 bases). V lost 2 bases to trimming and J lost 4 bases, with 17 bases between them. Germline V lookup: CDR1 MGHRA, CDR2 YSYEKL. This CDR3 comprises 16 residues. Here the CDR3 DNA reads TGCGCCAGCAGCCAATCGGTTTCAGGGCAGACCTATGGCTACACCTTC. This encodes CASSQSVSGQTYGYTF.

This clone turned up a few times. This rearrangement joins TRBV7-9 to TRBJ1-5, with D unclear. The V gene lost 1 base and the J gene lost 5 bases, with 6 bases spanning the gap. Germline V gives CDR1 SEHNR, CDR2 FQNEAQ (reference sequence). This CDR3 contains 13 residues. This CDR3 is CASSLGQHQPQHF. In nucleotides, the CDR3 is TGTGCCAGCAGCTTAGGGCAACATCAGCCCCAGCATTTT.

This clone has only a few counts. This chain connects TRBV5-6 to TRBJ1-2; D not resolved. Trimming removed 0 bases from V and 4 bases from J, with 7 bases in between. Germline assignment: CDR1 SGHDT and CDR2 YYEEEE. The CDR3 contains 13 residues. The CDR3 reads CASSLDRGYGYTF. CDR3 nucleotide sequence: TGTGCCAGCAGCTTGGATAGAGGCTATGGCTACACCTTC.

This chain links TRBV18 with TRBJ2-5; TRBD1 might be the D (5 bases). CDR3 length: 13 residues. V was clipped by 5 bases and J by 2 bases, with 9 bases between them. In germline, CDR1 is KGHSH, CDR2 LQKENI. DNA of the CDR3: TGTGCCAGCTCAGTCGACAGACAAGAGACCCAGTACTTC. This translates into CASSVDRQETQYF.

This clone was detected a few times. The chain is built from TRBV7-7 and TRBJ2-2; D possibly matches TRBD1 or TRBD2 (5 bases each). The CDR3 runs to 15 residues. Germline-derived CDR1 and CDR2 are SSHAT and FNYEAQ (reference sequence). Trimming took 2 bases from V and 6 from J, leaving 13 bases between them. CDR3 DNA: TGTGCCAGCAGCTTACGGGTCGGGGCAGCCGGGGAGCTGTTTTTT. Translating it yields CASSLRVGAAGELFF. The variable domain in full, with the rest retrieved from reference TRBV7-7 and TRBJ2-2, is GAGVSQSPRYKVTKRGQDVTLRCDPISSHATLYWYQQALGQGPEFLTYFNYEAQPDKSGLPSDRFSAERPEGSISTLTIQRTEQRDSAMYRCASSLRVGAAGELFFGEGSRLTVL.

This chain joins TRBV5-1 and TRBJ2-2; 8 positions agree with TRBD1. V was pared by 0 bases and J by 4 bases, with 2 bases of the junction left unmatched. Germline assignment: CDR1 SGHRS and CDR2 YFSETQ. The CDR3 contains 15 residues. In DNA form, the CDR3 reads TGCGCCAGCAGCTTGGACAGGGGGACCACCGGGGAGCTGTTTTTT. It codes for CASSLDRGTTGELFF.

V gene TRBV6-5 combines with J gene TRBJ2-7, with D possibly being TRBD1 (5 bases). This CDR3 contains 16 residues. The germline V and J ends were trimmed by 0 bases and 3 bases, with 15 bases remaining between them. CDR1 MNHEY and CDR2 SVGAGI come from the germline V gene. CDR3 DNA: TGTGCCAGCAGTTACTCGTCCTCGACAGCAAACTACGAGCAGTACTTC. Its translation is CASSYSSSTANYEQYF.

This clone occurred a few times. This sequence joins TRBV7-2 and TRBJ2-7; the D gene is possibly TRBD2 (6 bases). Per the germline V gene, CDR1 is SGHTA and CDR2 is FQGNSA. Trimming left V 2 bases short and J 6 bases short, with 20 bases between. The CDR3 is 16 residues long. The CDR3 loop is CASSLWASRGTGEQYF. As DNA, the CDR3 is TGTGCCAGCAGCTTATGGGCGTCGCGGGGTACGGGCGAGCAGTACTTC.

This clone occurred a few times. The V gene is TRBV27, the J gene TRBJ2-7; D not resolved. The CDR3 runs 12 residues. CDR1 is MNHEY and CDR2 is SMNVEV in the germline V gene (reference sequence). Deletions cut 2 bases from V and 1 base from J, with 3 bases between. CDR3 in amino acids: CASSLKSYEQYF. The CDR3 region has the DNA TGTGCCAGCAGTTTAAAGTCCTACGAGCAGTACTTC.

The chain carries TRBV2 and TRBJ2-7; D might be TRBD1 (6 bases). V lost 4 bases, J lost 5 bases, and 12 bases lay in between. Germline V CDR1 and CDR2: SNHLY, FYNNEI. The CDR3 is 13 amino acids. CDR3 nucleotide sequence: TGTGCCAGCAGTGGAGGACAGACCCACGAGCAGTACTTC. This codes for CASSGGQTHEQYF. The full variable domain, rest sourced from reference TRBV2 and TRBJ2-7, is EPEVTQTPSHQVTQMGQEVILRCVPISNHLYFYWYRQILGQKVEFLVSFYNNEISEKSEIFDDQFSVERPDGSNFTLKIRSTKLEDSAMYFCASSGGQTHEQYFGPGTRLTVT.

The J gene is TRBJ2-5, the V gene TRBV5-4; D is unclear. The CDR3 contains 15 residues. Germline V gene lookup returns CDR1 SGHNT and CDR2 YYREEE (reference sequence). Trimming removed 4 bases at V and 1 base at J, with 14 bases between. DNA of the CDR3: TGTGCCAGCAGCCCTAGTGGTTCCCCCCAAGAGACCCAGTACTTC. This encodes CASSPSGSPQETQYF.

V and J are TRBV5-5 and TRBJ1-2; 9 nucleotides align to TRBD1. V was clipped by 2 bases and J by 2 bases; unmatched bases: 4. The V gene's germline CDR1 is SGHKS and CDR2 YYEKEE (reference sequence). The CDR3 is 15 residues long. The CDR3 reads CASSLQGAGNYGYTF. The CDR3 nucleotides read TGTGCCAGCAGCTTACAGGGGGCCGGGAACTATGGCTACACCTTC.

Here the CDR3 DNA reads TGTGCCACCAGCCGGGAAAAGGGCACCAATCAGCCCCAGCATTTT. Translation gives CATSREKGTNQPQHF. The gene calls are TRBV15 and TRBJ1-5; no clear D. Germline V gene sequence: CDR1 LNHNV, CDR2 YYDKDF (reference sequence). The CDR3 runs to 15 residues. Trimming shortened V by 5 bases and J by 3 bases, and 14 bases separated the two germline ends.

CDR3 residues: CASSVGGQGEEETQYF. The CDR3 DNA reads as TGTGCCAGCAGCGTAGGGGGACAGGGCGAGGAAGAGACCCAGTACTTC. This chain uses TRBV9 with TRBJ2-5, with 9 bases matching TRBD1. The germline V gene has CDR1 SGDLS and CDR2 YYNGEE. Trimming at V came to 0 bases and at J to 3 bases, leaving 6 bases not matched to a gene. CDR3 length: 16 residues.

This chain links TRBV5-1 with TRBJ2-4, with D possibly being TRBD1 (6 bases). The V and J ends lost 1 base and 3 bases respectively, with 14 bases between them. Germline V gene data show CDR1 as SGHRS and CDR2 as YFSETQ. This CDR3 has 16 amino acids. Here the CDR3 DNA reads TGCGCCAGCAGCTTGAATTGGGGGCCGGACAAAAACATTCAGTACTTC. Its translation: CASSLNWGPDKNIQYF.

The chain employs TRBV6-5 and TRBJ2-7, with 8 bases matching TRBD1. The CDR3 consists of 15 residues. From germline, CDR1 is MNHEY and CDR2 SVGAGI. Trimming took 10 bases from V and 1 from J; bases not matched to a gene: 12. The CDR3, as DNA: TGTGCCACCTCCCCGGACGGGACAGGTTCCTACGAGCAGTACTTC. Translating it yields CATSPDGTGSYEQYF.

The chain employs TRBV28 and TRBJ1-5; weak D call: TRBD1 (5 bases). This CDR3 region has 16 residues. The V end lost 7 bases, the J end lost 0 bases, and 16 bases lay between the germline ends. CDR1 MDHEN and CDR2 SYDVKM come from the germline V gene. The CDR3 coding sequence is TGTGCCAGCAACAGCGCGGGACCTTATAGCAATCAGCCCCAGCATTTT. Amino acid sequence: CASNSAGPYSNQPQHF.

This clone was detected many times. The chain combines TRBV28 with TRBJ2-7; the match to TRBD2 covers 9 bases. Germline V lookup: CDR1 MDHEN, CDR2 SYDVKM. This CDR3 has 14 residues. V lost 5 bases to trimming and J lost 3 bases; unmatched junction nucleotides: 5. DNA for the CDR3: TGTGCCAGCAGTCCCTTTAGCGGGGGCTACGAGCAGTACTTC. This codes for CASSPFSGGYEQYF.

The chain couples TRBV6-5 to TRBJ2-7; the D gene is possibly TRBD1 (7 bases). CDR1 is MNHEY, CDR2 SVGAGI, per germline. This CDR3 contains 15 residues. V lost 3 bases and J 4 bases, leaving 16 bases between the germline ends. Here the CDR3 reads CASSYGVTGRYEQYF. The CDR3 nucleotides are TGTGCCAGCAGTTATGGGGTGACAGGGAGGTACGAGCAGTACTTC.

J is TRBJ2-3 and V is TRBV7-2; 10 nucleotides match TRBD2. This CDR3 spans 14 amino acids. With 5 bases clipped from V and 3 bases from J, the junction kept 2 bases outside the gene matches. Germline CDR1 and CDR2: SGHTA and FQGNSA. The chain's CDR3 is CASSNSGRTDTQYF. The CDR3 nucleotides are TGTGCCAGCAGCAATAGCGGGAGGACAGATACGCAGTATTTT.

V usage is TRBV28 and J usage is TRBJ2-7, with 9 bases fitting TRBD1. CDR3 length equals 14 residues. The ends lost 6 bases at V and 6 bases at J; junction bases unmatched: 9. CDR1 is MDHEN and CDR2 is SYDVKM in the germline V gene. The CDR3 loop reads CASRPGQGTGEQYF. CDR3 in DNA: TGTGCCAGCAGGCCCGGACAGGGGACGGGCGAGCAGTACTTC.

This clone was counted a few times. The rearrangement links TRBV2 to TRBJ2-1; 7 bases line up with TRBD1. Looked up from germline, CDR1 is SNHLY and CDR2 is FYNNEI. V trimming: 6 bases; J trimming: 7 bases; junction bases outside the gene matches: 12. The CDR3 is made up of 15 amino acids. DNA for the CDR3: TGTGCCAGCAGCAACCCGGGGACAGTATTGAATGAGCAGTTCTTC. Residues: CASSNPGTVLNEQFF.

This clone was observed at least ten times. The V gene is TRBV7-2, the J gene TRBJ2-7, with D hard to call. CDR1 and CDR2 from the germline V gene are SGHTA and FQGNSA. This CDR3 comprises 14 residues. V shed 3 bases and J shed 1 base, with 10 bases lying between them. The CDR3 DNA reads as TGTGCCAGCAGCTTGCTTACTTTATCCTACGAGCAGTACTTC. Its protein product is CASSLLTLSYEQYF.

V usage is TRBV19 and J usage is TRBJ1-5; 8 nucleotides agree with TRBD1. CDR1 LNHDA and CDR2 SQIVND come from the germline V gene (reference sequence). There are 16 residues in the CDR3. V gave up 1 base and J gave up 4 bases; unmatched junction bases: 6. For the CDR3, the DNA is TGTGCCAGTAGTATAGCTAACAGGGGGAGGAATCAGCCCCAGCATTTT. This codes for CASSIANRGRNQPQHF.

This clone was counted between two and nine times. The rearrangement links TRBV4-1 to TRBJ2-1; 8 positions agree with TRBD1. Germline V gives CDR1 MGHRA, CDR2 YSYEKL. V dropped 1 base and J dropped 7; count of bases not matched to a gene: 6. The CDR3 covers 15 residues. The CDR3 loop reads CASSQVQGAGNEQFF. CDR3 nucleotides: TGCGCCAGCAGCCAAGTCCAGGGGGCTGGGAATGAGCAGTTCTTC.